This TCR beta chain was profiled in a study of T cells in localized non-small cell lung cancer. The study's findings and limits: Appearance in adjacent lung was seen for a median 57 of the top 100 tumor clones. Sequencing covered just one tumor region, so heterogeneity cannot be ruled out. Longer overall survival accompanied higher blood T cell density.

Per germline, CDR1 LNHDA and CDR2 SQIVND (reference sequence). The CDR3 consists of 16 residues. The V gene end was trimmed by 5 bases and the J gene end by 0 bases; junction bases not matched to a gene: 9. On this clone itself: Its specificity is unknown.

Here immunoSEQ multiplex PCR was the method, and the copy in TCRdb shows in-frame clones only, minus some. The top ten clones hold approximately 7.8% of a sample with 39,000 or so clones, approximately 83% of them seen once. This clonotype was obtained from a man between 40 and 70 years old with stage II lung adenocarcinoma. Sequenced material: PBMCs, taken before any cancer treatment. The V call is TRBV19, the J call TRBJ1-1; TRBD1 matches 7 bases. CDR3 region: CASSSPDRLMNTEAFF. In DNA form, the CDR3 reads TGTGCCAGTAGTTCCCCGGACAGGCTTATGAACACTGAAGCTTTCTTT.